A selection of T cell receptor beta chains follows, all from one sample in a study of shared clonotypes between healthy human individuals. Assay used: immunoSEQ multiplex PCR; TCRdb lists only in-frame clones, some missing. The sample has about 680,000 clones, about 92% seen once; the top ten hold more than 20%. Sequencing input: naive CD8+ T cells sorted from blood. The receptors derive from a man aged 25 to 40 in good health. Both conserved end residues are part of each CDR3. Fields, in order: D gene, clone size, V gene, J gene, CDR3 length, CDR3 protein, CDR3 DNA. A D gene is named only where the DNA matches it firmly. Clone size is given for some rows only: seen once, a few or many times, or a class if the clone is expanded.

D: TRBD2; size: .; V: TRBV2; J: TRBJ2-1; length: 13; CDR3: CASRTSGVNEQFF; DNA: TGTGCCAGCCGGACTAGCGGGGTGAATGAGCAGTTCTTC
D: .; size: .; V: TRBV4-1; J: TRBJ2-2; length: 14; CDR3: CASSQGVAFGELFF; DNA: TGCGCCAGCAGCCAAGGGGTAGCCTTCGGGGAGCTGTTTTTT
D: TRBD1; size: .; V: TRBV13; J: TRBJ2-7; length: 14; CDR3: CASSQWTGSHEQYF; DNA: TGTGCCAGCAGCCAGTGGACAGGGTCCCACGAGCAGTACTTC
D: .; size: .; V: TRBV7-9; J: TRBJ2-7; length: 14; CDR3: CASSYPAGTYEQYF; DNA: TGTGCCAGCAGCTACCCGGCGGGTACCTACGAGCAGTACTTC
D: TRBD1; size: .; V: TRBV28; J: TRBJ2-2; length: 15; CDR3: CASSWDRAGTGELFF; DNA: TGTGCCAGCAGTTGGGACAGGGCCGGGACCGGGGAGCTGTTTTTT
D: TRBD1; size: .; V: TRBV27; J: TRBJ2-5; length: 13; CDR3: CASSSTGWETQYF; DNA: TGTGCCAGCAGTTCGACAGGGTGGGAGACCCAGTACTTC
D: .; size: .; V: TRBV7-9; J: TRBJ2-2; length: 12; CDR3: CASSSDFGELFF; DNA: TGTGCCAGCAGCTCGGACTTCGGGGAGCTGTTTTTT
D: TRBD2; size: .; V: TRBV5-1; J: TRBJ2-1; length: 15; CDR3: CASSLATSGRNEQFF; DNA: TGCGCCAGCAGCTTGGCAACTAGCGGGAGAAATGAGCAGTTCTTC
D: .; size: .; V: TRBV5-1; J: TRBJ2-3; length: 18; CDR3: CASSWGTVLAGSTDTQYF; DNA: TGCGCCAGCAGCTGGGGGACGGTGTTGGCCGGTAGCACAGATACGCAGTATTTT
D: .; size: .; V: TRBV14; J: TRBJ2-3; length: 17; CDR3: CASSQEGARKSTDTQYF; DNA: TGTGCCAGCAGCCAAGAGGGGGCTAGGAAAAGCACAGATACGCAGTATTTT
D: TRBD2; size: .; V: TRBV27; J: TRBJ2-7; length: 15; CDR3: CASSTGTSAPYEQYF; DNA: TGTGCCAGCAGCACCGGGACTAGCGCGCCCTACGAGCAGTACTTC
D: TRBD2; size: few; V: TRBV2; J: TRBJ2-7; length: 16; CDR3: CASSEASGLAQYEQYF; DNA: TGTGCCAGCAGTGAAGCTTCTGGACTAGCGCAGTACGAGCAGTACTTC
D: .; size: .; V: TRBV19; J: TRBJ2-6; length: 15; CDR3: CASSVALSGANVLTF; DNA: TGTGCCAGTAGTGTTGCTCTCTCTGGGGCCAACGTCCTGACTTTC
D: .; size: .; V: TRBV23-1; J: TRBJ2-6; length: 14; CDR3: CASEGCSGANVLTF; DNA: TGCGCCAGCGAAGGGTGCTCTGGGGCCAACGTCCTGACTTTC
D: .; size: once; V: TRBV7-9; J: TRBJ2-6; length: 15; CDR3: CASIEQGYGANVLTF; DNA: TGTGCCAGCATCGAACAGGGTTATGGGGCCAACGTCCTGACTTTC
D: TRBD1; size: once; V: TRBV18; J: TRBJ2-5; length: 16; CDR3: CASSLVPGTEQETQYF; DNA: TGTGCCAGCTCCCTTGTCCCCGGGACAGAACAAGAGACCCAGTACTTC
D: .; size: .; V: TRBV28; J: TRBJ2-1; length: 15; CDR3: CASSSRVAAYNEQFF; DNA: TGTGCCAGCAGTTCCCGGGTAGCGGCTTACAATGAGCAGTTCTTC
D: .; size: .; V: TRBV7-2; J: TRBJ1-5; length: 14; CDR3: CATQGAYSNQPQHF; DNA: TGTGCCACTCAAGGGGCCTATAGCAATCAGCCCCAGCATTTT
D: TRBD2; size: .; V: TRBV5-1; J: TRBJ2-3; length: 17; CDR3: CASSLAQRAGGWDTQYF; DNA: TGCGCCAGCAGCTTGGCTCAGAGGGCGGGAGGATGGGATACGCAGTATTTT
D: .; size: .; V: TRBV9; J: TRBJ2-5; length: 14; CDR3: CASSGTGPQETQYF; DNA: TGTGCCAGCAGCGGAACAGGGCCCCAAGAGACCCAGTACTTC
D: TRBD2; size: .; V: TRBV9; J: TRBJ2-1; length: 16; CDR3: CASSISGTSGKNEQFF; DNA: TGTGCCAGCAGCATATCCGGGACTAGCGGGAAGAATGAGCAGTTCTTC
D: TRBD1; size: .; V: TRBV27; J: TRBJ2-5; length: 15; CDR3: CASSPRDREQETQYF; DNA: TGTGCCAGCAGCCCACGGGACAGAGAACAAGAGACCCAGTACTTC
D: .; size: .; V: TRBV5-1; J: TRBJ2-5; length: 14; CDR3: CASSLENREETQYF; DNA: TGCGCCAGCAGCTTGGAGAACAGGGAGGAGACCCAGTACTTC
D: .; size: .; V: TRBV6-1; J: TRBJ2-3; length: 13; CDR3: CASSDRITDTQYF; DNA: TGTGCCAGCAGTGACAGAATTACAGATACGCAGTATTTT
D: TRBD1; size: .; V: TRBV5-1; J: TRBJ2-3; length: 15; CDR3: CASSLEQGATDTQYF; DNA: TGCGCCAGCAGCTTGGAACAGGGGGCCACAGATACGCAGTATTTT
D: .; size: .; V: TRBV10-3; J: TRBJ2-5; length: 15; CDR3: CAISESAALQETQYF; DNA: TGTGCCATCAGTGAATCAGCGGCGCTCCAAGAGACCCAGTACTTC
D: .; size: .; V: TRBV10-3; J: TRBJ2-7; length: 19; CDR3: CAISEGPRTSGGDIYEQYF; DNA: TGTGCCATCAGTGAAGGACCCCGGACTTCAGGGGGGGATATATACGAGCAGTACTTC
D: .; size: once; V: TRBV14; J: TRBJ2-2; length: 18; CDR3: CASSHQSGTYLNTGELFF; DNA: TGTGCCAGCAGCCATCAGTCAGGGACATACTTGAACACCGGGGAGCTGTTTTTT
D: TRBD1; size: .; V: TRBV27; J: TRBJ2-7; length: 13; CDR3: CASSPQGAWEQYF; DNA: TGTGCCAGCAGTCCGCAGGGGGCCTGGGAGCAGTACTTC
D: .; size: few; V: TRBV29-1; J: TRBJ2-7; length: 11; CDR3: CSAQTGYEQYF; DNA: TGCAGTGCCCAAACAGGGTACGAGCAGTACTTC
D: .; size: .; V: TRBV13; J: TRBJ2-1; length: 16; CDR3: CASSLSPTPNYNEQFF; DNA: TGTGCCAGCAGCTTAAGTCCCACACCAAACTACAATGAGCAGTTCTTC
D: TRBD1; size: .; V: TRBV10-2; J: TRBJ2-1; length: 16; CDR3: CASSTPPGQGYNEQFF; DNA: TGCGCCAGCAGTACCCCTCCGGGACAGGGGTACAATGAGCAGTTCTTC
D: .; size: .; V: TRBV10-1; J: TRBJ2-1; length: 11; CDR3: CASRSGNEQFF; DNA: TGCGCCAGCAGATCGGGGAATGAGCAGTTCTTC
D: .; size: .; V: TRBV7-9; J: TRBJ2-3; length: 15; CDR3: CASSSGQGAKDTQYF; DNA: TGTGCCAGCAGCTCGGGGCAAGGGGCCAAAGATACGCAGTATTTT
D: .; size: .; V: TRBV29-1; J: TRBJ1-2; length: 11; CDR3: CSVESRAGYTF; DNA: TGCAGCGTTGAGTCCAGGGCTGGCTACACCTTC
D: .; size: .; V: TRBV6-5; J: TRBJ2-7; length: 12; CDR3: CASRATTYEQYF; DNA: TGTGCCAGCAGGGCGACGACCTACGAGCAGTACTTC
D: TRBD2; size: .; V: TRBV7-3; J: TRBJ2-1; length: 16; CDR3: CASSLIPSGPYNEQFF; DNA: TGTGCCAGCAGCCTAATTCCTAGCGGGCCCTACAATGAGCAGTTCTTC
D: .; size: .; V: TRBV7-6; J: TRBJ2-3; length: 15; CDR3: CASSSTGTDTDTQYF; DNA: TGTGCCAGCAGTAGTACCGGGACGGACACAGATACGCAGTATTTT
D: TRBD1; size: .; V: TRBV5-6; J: TRBJ2-1; length: 14; CDR3: CASSWGTGINEQFF; DNA: TGTGCCAGCAGCTGGGGGACAGGGATCAATGAGCAGTTCTTC
D: .; size: .; V: TRBV4-3; J: TRBJ1-1; length: 15; CDR3: CASSQESVSNTEAFF; DNA: TGCGCCAGCAGCCAAGAATCTGTGTCGAACACTGAAGCTTTCTTT
D: .; size: .; V: TRBV7-9; J: TRBJ1-1; length: 17; CDR3: CASSPTRGSDRGTEAFF; DNA: TGTGCCAGCAGCCCGACCAGAGGATCAGACCGAGGCACTGAAGCTTTCTTT
D: .; size: .; V: TRBV7-9; J: TRBJ2-7; length: 13; CDR3: CASTTHASYEQYF; DNA: TGTGCCAGCACCACTCACGCGTCCTACGAGCAGTACTTC
D: TRBD1; size: .; V: TRBV14; J: TRBJ1-4; length: 13; CDR3: CASSQGTGGKLFF; DNA: TGTGCCAGCAGCCAAGGGACAGGGGGGAAACTGTTTTTT
D: .; size: .; V: TRBV29-1; J: TRBJ2-7; length: 10; CDR3: CSVSSDEQYF; DNA: TGCAGCGTTTCCAGCGACGAGCAGTACTTC
D: .; size: .; V: TRBV27; J: TRBJ2-7; length: 14; CDR3: CASSLSPPGYEQYF; DNA: TGTGCCAGCAGTTTATCCCCTCCGGGCTACGAGCAGTACTTC
D: .; size: .; V: TRBV29-1; J: TRBJ1-1; length: 12; CDR3: CSVTTLNTEAFF; DNA: TGCAGCGTTACAACATTGAACACTGAAGCTTTCTTT
D: .; size: .; V: TRBV27; J: TRBJ1-2; length: 13; CDR3: CASSLSSSYRYTF; DNA: TGTGCCAGCAGTTTATCGAGTTCTTATCGCTACACCTTC
D: TRBD1; size: .; V: TRBV4-3; J: TRBJ2-1; length: 14; CDR3: CASSQRDRVHEQFF; DNA: TGCGCCAGCAGCCAACGAGACAGGGTCCATGAGCAGTTCTTC
D: TRBD2; size: .; V: TRBV9; J: TRBJ2-7; length: 16; CDR3: CASSLDPSGALYEQYF; DNA: TGTGCCAGCAGCCTAGACCCTAGCGGCGCCCTCTACGAGCAGTACTTC
D: .; size: .; V: TRBV2; J: TRBJ2-2; length: 14; CDR3: CARTSNDNTGELFF; DNA: TGTGCCAGAACTAGCAATGATAACACCGGGGAGCTGTTTTTT
D: .; size: .; V: TRBV5-6; J: TRBJ2-3; length: 14; CDR3: CASSLVGSTDTQYF; DNA: TGTGCCAGCAGCTTGGTCGGGAGCACAGATACGCAGTATTTT
D: TRBD2; size: .; V: TRBV4-3; J: TRBJ2-1; length: 15; CDR3: CASSGQRETYNEQFF; DNA: TGCGCCAGCAGCGGCCAGCGGGAGACCTACAATGAGCAGTTCTTC
D: .; size: .; V: TRBV28; J: TRBJ2-1; length: 13; CDR3: CASTIEGYNEQFF; DNA: TGTGCCAGCACTATTGAGGGTTACAATGAGCAGTTCTTC
D: .; size: .; V: TRBV6-5; J: TRBJ2-7; length: 15; CDR3: CASSYTPGLSYEQYF; DNA: TGTGCCAGCAGTTACACCCCCGGGCTCTCCTACGAGCAGTACTTC
D: .; size: once; V: TRBV11-2; J: TRBJ2-7; length: 13; CDR3: CASSPTGSEEQYF; DNA: TGTGCCAGCAGCCCGACAGGCTCGGAAGAGCAGTACTTC
D: .; size: .; V: TRBV27; J: TRBJ2-2; length: 12; CDR3: CASMVRAGELFF; DNA: TGTGCCAGCATGGTTAGGGCCGGGGAGCTGTTTTTT
D: TRBD2; size: .; V: TRBV27; J: TRBJ2-7; length: 15; CDR3: CASSEARLAGVEQYF; DNA: TGTGCCAGCAGTGAGGCTAGACTAGCGGGAGTCGAGCAGTACTTC
D: TRBD1; size: .; V: TRBV9; J: TRBJ2-7; length: 14; CDR3: CASSVGTGVYEQYF; DNA: TGTGCCAGCAGCGTAGGGACAGGGGTCTACGAGCAGTACTTC
D: TRBD1; size: .; V: TRBV6-5; J: TRBJ2-7; length: 14; CDR3: CASSWTGAVYEQYF; DNA: TGTGCCAGCAGCTGGACAGGGGCTGTTTACGAGCAGTACTTC
D: TRBD1; size: few; V: TRBV5-1; J: TRBJ1-2; length: 15; CDR3: CASSPDPGTGSGYTF; DNA: TGCGCCAGCAGCCCGGACCCCGGGACAGGGTCTGGCTACACCTTC